The rows below give T cell receptor beta chains drawn from one sample of a study of blood T cell repertoires in COVID-19. Repertoires were generated with immunoSEQ multiplex PCR, while TCRdb's copy carries only in-frame clones and drops some. The table records a few hundred thousand clones, about nine tenths of them present only once. Sequenced material: PBMCs or T cells enriched from blood (not recorded which). Source of these receptors: a woman aged 45 to 65 in a cohort exposed to, infected with or recovered from COVID-19 (not recorded which). Each CDR3 is given with its conserved first and last residue. A D gene is named only where the DNA matches it firmly. The size entry is marked missing in some rows and otherwise reads once, few, many or a size class.

V: TRBV5-4
J: TRBJ2-5
D: TRBD2
size: NA
DNA: TGTGCCAGCAGCTTCAGCGGGGATGGCGAGACCCAGTACTTC
CDR3: CASSFSGDGETQYF

V: TRBV10-3
J: TRBJ1-4
D: NA
size: NA
DNA: TGTGCCATCAGTGAGTCGGGGGGTTCTAATGAAAAACTGTTTTTT
CDR3: CAISESGGSNEKLFF

V: TRBV5-6
J: TRBJ1-1
D: NA
size: few
DNA: TGTGCCAGCAGCTCCCGGTTTGAAGCTTTCTTT
CDR3: CASSSRFEAFF

V: TRBV7-9
J: TRBJ1-6
D: TRBD1
size: few
DNA: TGTGCCAGCAGCGCCGGACAGGGGAGGTTTTCACCCCTCCACTTT
CDR3: CASSAGQGRFSPLHF

V: TRBV5-1
J: TRBJ1-1
D: NA
size: few
DNA: TGCGCCAGCAGCTTGTCCCCAGGGCAGGATGCTGAAGCTTTCTTT
CDR3: CASSLSPGQDAEAFF

V: TRBV4-1
J: TRBJ1-3
D: NA
size: few
DNA: TGCGCCAGCAGCCAAGGGAGTCAAGGGGCCTCTGGAAACACCATATATTTT
CDR3: CASSQGSQGASGNTIYF

V: TRBV15
J: TRBJ1-5
D: NA
size: NA
DNA: TGTGCCACCAGCAGAGTGGGCCAGCCCCAGCATTTT
CDR3: CATSRVGQPQHF

V: TRBV2
J: TRBJ1-2
D: NA
size: once
DNA: TGTGCCAGCAGTGAAACTACAGGGCTGAAGGGCTACACCTTC
CDR3: CASSETTGLKGYTF

V: TRBV9
J: TRBJ1-2
D: TRBD1
size: NA
DNA: TGTGCCAGCAGCGTAAACCCGACAGGGGTAGGTGCCTATGGCTACACCTTC
CDR3: CASSVNPTGVGAYGYTF

V: TRBV29-1
J: TRBJ2-5
D: NA
size: once
DNA: TGCAGCGTCGTCCCGGGACAATCTCCAGAGACCCAGTACTTC
CDR3: CSVVPGQSPETQYF

V: TRBV7-6
J: TRBJ1-6
D: TRBD1
size: NA
DNA: TGTGCCAGCAGCTTGGACAGGGAGTCACCCCTCCACTTT
CDR3: CASSLDRESPLHF

V: TRBV4-3
J: TRBJ1-1
D: NA
size: NA
DNA: TGCGCCAGCAGCCCCCTCGCGGATTACACTGAAGCTTTCTTT
CDR3: CASSPLADYTEAFF

V: TRBV5-4
J: TRBJ2-5
D: TRBD1
size: NA
DNA: TGTGCCAGCAGCTTTGACAGGGGGCGAGAGACCCAGTACTTC
CDR3: CASSFDRGRETQYF

V: TRBV7-9
J: TRBJ1-6
D: TRBD1
size: once
DNA: TGTGCCAGCAGCCCGGACAGGGGGCGGGGATCACCCCTCCACTTT
CDR3: CASSPDRGRGSPLHF

V: TRBV6-7
J: TRBJ1-4
D: NA
size: few
DNA: TGTGCCAGCAGCCCATTCCCGACAGCTGATAATGAAAAACTGTTTTTT
CDR3: CASSPFPTADNEKLFF

V: TRBV5-1
J: TRBJ2-3
D: TRBD1
size: NA
DNA: TGCGCCAGCAGCATGACAGGGAGAGAGTCAGATACGCAGTATTTT
CDR3: CASSMTGRESDTQYF

V: TRBV19
J: TRBJ1-1
D: NA
size: NA
DNA: TGTGCCAGTATTGGGACACCCTCCACTGAAGCTTTCTTT
CDR3: CASIGTPSTEAFF

V: TRBV2
J: TRBJ1-5
D: NA
size: NA
DNA: TGTGCCAGCAGTGGGGCAGTTTATAGCAATCAGCCCCAGCATTTT
CDR3: CASSGAVYSNQPQHF

V: TRBV10-2
J: TRBJ2-7
D: TRBD2
size: NA
DNA: TGCGCCAGCAGTCAGCATGGGACTAGCGCATCCGACTACGAGCAGTACTTC
CDR3: CASSQHGTSASDYEQYF

V: TRBV15
J: TRBJ1-3
D: NA
size: NA
DNA: TGTGCCACCAGCAGCCAGGGACACTCTGGAAACACCATATATTTT
CDR3: CATSSQGHSGNTIYF

V: TRBV21-1
J: TRBJ2-7
D: NA
size: NA
DNA: TGTGCCAGCTCGCCTCTTCGGGAGCAGTACTTC
CDR3: CASSPLREQYF

V: TRBV4-1
J: TRBJ2-7
D: TRBD1
size: NA
DNA: TGCGCCAGCAGCCCTGACAGGGGTCCATACGAGCAGTACTTC
CDR3: CASSPDRGPYEQYF

V: TRBV27
J: TRBJ1-2
D: NA
size: once
DNA: TGTGCCAGCAGTTTATCGGGAGCCTATCCCGCATGGGAAGGCTACACCTTC
CDR3: CASSLSGAYPAWEGYTF

V: TRBV4-3
J: TRBJ1-1
D: TRBD1
size: NA
DNA: TGCGCCAGCAGCCAAGATTGGACAGGGTCCACTGAAGCTTTCTTT
CDR3: CASSQDWTGSTEAFF

V: TRBV7-2
J: TRBJ2-7
D: NA
size: NA
DNA: TGTGCCAGCAGCTTAGCCTACGGCTCCTACGAGCAGTACTTC
CDR3: CASSLAYGSYEQYF

V: TRBV5-8
J: TRBJ1-1
D: NA
size: NA
DNA: TGTGCCAGCAGCTTGGATGCGTTAAGGAACACTGAAGCTTTCTTT
CDR3: CASSLDALRNTEAFF

V: TRBV6-5
J: TRBJ1-2
D: TRBD1
size: NA
DNA: TGTGCCAGCAGCCAGACCGGGACAGGGGTCTATGGCTACACCTTC
CDR3: CASSQTGTGVYGYTF

V: TRBV7-9
J: TRBJ1-2
D: NA
size: few
DNA: TGTGCCAGCAGCTCCCCGACAGTCACTAACTATGGCTACACCTTC
CDR3: CASSSPTVTNYGYTF

V: TRBV5-6
J: TRBJ1-4
D: TRBD1
size: NA
DNA: TGTGCCAGCAGTCAAGACAGGGTTAATGAAAAACTGTTTTTT
CDR3: CASSQDRVNEKLFF

V: TRBV5-1
J: TRBJ2-5
D: TRBD2
size: NA
DNA: TGCGCCAGCAGCTTTAGCGGGGGCTTGTTTCAAGAGACCCAGTACTTC
CDR3: CASSFSGGLFQETQYF

V: TRBV6-1
J: TRBJ1-1
D: TRBD1
size: NA
DNA: TGTGCCAGCAGTGAAGGCTTACAGGGGGCGATGAACACTGAAGCTTTCTTT
CDR3: CASSEGLQGAMNTEAFF

V: TRBV7-9
J: TRBJ2-2
D: NA
size: few
DNA: TGTGCCAGCAGCTCTCTAAGTACCGGGGAGCTGTTTTTT
CDR3: CASSSLSTGELFF

V: TRBV28
J: TRBJ1-5
D: NA
size: NA
DNA: TGTGCCAGCAGTCTTGATCAGCCCCAGCATTTT
CDR3: CASSLDQPQHF

V: TRBV4-1
J: TRBJ1-1
D: NA
size: NA
DNA: TGCGCCAGCAGCCATCCCGGACAGAGGAACACTGAAGCTTTCTTT
CDR3: CASSHPGQRNTEAFF

V: TRBV7-2
J: TRBJ2-1
D: TRBD2
size: NA
DNA: TGTGCCAGCAGCTTAGTGACTAGCGGTTACAATGAGCAGTTCTTC
CDR3: CASSLVTSGYNEQFF

V: TRBV11-2
J: TRBJ2-1
D: NA
size: once
DNA: TGTGCCAGCAGCTTAGATGAGGGGGGGAATGAGCAGTTCTTC
CDR3: CASSLDEGGNEQFF

V: TRBV19
J: TRBJ2-1
D: TRBD1
size: few
DNA: TGTGCCAGTAGACCAGTCGACAGGGGCCACTACAATGAGCAGTTCTTC
CDR3: CASRPVDRGHYNEQFF

V: TRBV3-1/TRBV3-2
J: TRBJ2-5
D: TRBD2
size: NA
DNA: TGTGCCAGCAGCCAAGACCTGGCGGGGGGCAGTGAGACCCAGTACTTC
CDR3: CASSQDLAGGSETQYF

V: TRBV7-3
J: TRBJ1-4
D: NA
size: once
DNA: TGTGCCAGCAGCTCGCCTTTTACCGGGTCAAATGAAAAACTGTTTTTT
CDR3: CASSSPFTGSNEKLFF

V: TRBV10-1
J: TRBJ2-2
D: NA
size: NA
DNA: TGCGCAGCGCACACCGGGGAGCTGTTTTTT
CDR3: CAAHTGELFF

V: TRBV11-2
J: TRBJ2-1
D: TRBD1
size: NA
DNA: TGTGCCAGCAGCTTATTAGGACAGGTCTCGAATGAGCAGTTCTTC
CDR3: CASSLLGQVSNEQFF

V: TRBV5-1
J: TRBJ2-2
D: TRBD1
size: NA
DNA: TGCGCCAGCAGCTTGGAGGACAGGGGGCGGGACACCGGGGAGCTGTTTTTT
CDR3: CASSLEDRGRDTGELFF

V: TRBV28
J: TRBJ1-5
D: NA
size: NA
DNA: TGTGCCAGCAGTACGAACGGGTTGGGCAATCAGCCCCAGCATTTT
CDR3: CASSTNGLGNQPQHF

V: TRBV28
J: TRBJ2-5
D: TRBD1
size: few
DNA: TGTGCCAGCAGTGCGACCGGGACAGGGGTCGGGACCCAGTACTTC
CDR3: CASSATGTGVGTQYF

V: TRBV2
J: TRBJ2-3
D: NA
size: NA
DNA: TGTGCCAGCAACTACGAATCTAGCACAGATACGCAGTATTTT
CDR3: CASNYESSTDTQYF

V: TRBV5-1
J: TRBJ2-1
D: NA
size: NA
DNA: TGCGCCAGCAGCTTGGATGGCGGGGCAAACTACAATGAGCAGTTCTTC
CDR3: CASSLDGGANYNEQFF

V: TRBV28
J: TRBJ1-4
D: NA
size: NA
DNA: TGTGCCAGCATCGACGGAGGACTTAATGAAAAACTGTTTTTT
CDR3: CASIDGGLNEKLFF

V: TRBV2
J: TRBJ1-6
D: NA
size: NA
DNA: TGTGCCAGCAGTGACAGGAATTCACCCCTCCACTTT
CDR3: CASSDRNSPLHF

V: TRBV27
J: TRBJ2-1
D: TRBD1
size: NA
DNA: TGTGCCAGCAGTCCCCTCGGTGGTGATAGGGGGCTATCTCTCTACAATGAGCAGTTCTTC
CDR3: CASSPLGGDRGLSLYNEQFF

V: TRBV19
J: TRBJ1-6
D: NA
size: NA
DNA: TGTGCCAGTAGTACGGGATCCTATAATTCACCCCTCCACTTT
CDR3: CASSTGSYNSPLHF

V: TRBV28
J: TRBJ1-6
D: NA
size: NA
DNA: TGTGCCAGCAGCCGACTTAATTCACCCCTCCACTTT
CDR3: CASSRLNSPLHF

V: TRBV10-3
J: TRBJ2-2
D: TRBD1
size: NA
DNA: TGTGCCATCAGTGAGGGACAGGGGGTTACCGGGGAGCTGTTTTTT
CDR3: CAISEGQGVTGELFF

V: TRBV6-5
J: TRBJ1-2
D: NA
size: NA
DNA: TGTGCCAGCAGTTACTCGCTACCACAGGCCGCCTATGGCTACACCTTC
CDR3: CASSYSLPQAAYGYTF

V: TRBV9
J: TRBJ1-2
D: TRBD1
size: NA
DNA: TGTGCCAGCAGCGCGCAGGGGGATTATGGCTACACCTTC
CDR3: CASSAQGDYGYTF

V: TRBV10-3
J: TRBJ1-1
D: NA
size: NA
DNA: TGTGCCATCGGAGGGCGTACCGGCCACACTGAAGCTTTCTTT
CDR3: CAIGGRTGHTEAFF

V: TRBV7-9
J: TRBJ1-3
D: TRBD1
size: NA
DNA: TGTGCCAGTACAGGGGACTCTGGAAACACCATATATTTT
CDR3: CASTGDSGNTIYF

V: TRBV7-8
J: TRBJ2-3
D: NA
size: NA
DNA: TGTGCCAGCAGCTTAGGGTTCAGGAGCACAGATACGCAGTATTTT
CDR3: CASSLGFRSTDTQYF

V: TRBV5-4
J: TRBJ2-1
D: NA
size: NA
DNA: TGTGCCAGCAGCCCAGGACAGTACAATGAGCAGTTCTTC
CDR3: CASSPGQYNEQFF

V: TRBV6-1
J: TRBJ2-4
D: TRBD2
size: NA
DNA: TGTGCCAGCAGTGAAAGGGCTAGCGGGGTAGCCAAAAACATTCAGTACTTC
CDR3: CASSERASGVAKNIQYF

V: TRBV19
J: TRBJ2-5
D: NA
size: NA
DNA: TGTGCCAGTAGCCTACTACCTGAATCCCAGTGGCAAGAGACCCAGTACTTC
CDR3: CASSLLPESQWQETQYF